These T cell receptor beta chains were read from a single sample in a study of Graves' ophthalmopathy and Graves' hyperthyroidism. One entry per CDR3 protein results from TCRdb running MiXCR on the multiplex PCR reads. The sample gives under 800,000 distinct CDR3 sequences, approximately 22% of which show up once; approximately 7% is in the top ten. Sequencing was carried out using peripheral blood. These receptors were collected from a woman under 30 with stable Graves' hyperthyroidism. Some clones in this sample may be carry-over from other donors' samples. The CDR3 runs from the conserved cysteine through the conserved F or W. Clone size is given for some rows only: seen once, a few or many times, or a class if the clone is expanded.

CDR3,size,J,V
CASSRAVQETQYF,many,TRBJ2-5,TRBV12-3/TRBV12-4
CASSSHSGTSGANVLTF,few,TRBJ2-6,TRBV12-3/TRBV12-4
CASSPPNTYEQYF,-,TRBJ2-7,TRBV7-6
CASSPFQNTEAFF,many,TRBJ1-1,TRBV7-3
CASSSDTEAFF,many,TRBJ1-1,TRBV12-3/TRBV12-4
CASSIVGGATYEQYF,-,TRBJ2-7,TRBV19
CASSLGAVRTQYF,-,TRBJ2-5,TRBV28
CSAVSSGTVRLSSYGYTF,many,TRBJ1-2,TRBV20-1
CASTLAPQGNSPLHF,many,TRBJ1-6,TRBV6-1
CASSYTDTGELFF,many,TRBJ2-2,TRBV6-2/TRBV6-3
CASSSPTSVAGELFF,-,TRBJ2-2,TRBV5-6
CASSDPGQGAVQTQYF,many,TRBJ2-5,TRBV25-1
CATSEQGGQPQHF,many,TRBJ1-5,TRBV24-1
CASSYSRQGRSNQPQHF,many,TRBJ1-5,TRBV6-5
CATSIGQGSHTGELFF,many,TRBJ2-2,TRBV15
CASSFSPRGSRAAVYGYTF,many,TRBJ1-2,TRBV27
CAGSPELNTEAFF,few,TRBJ1-1,TRBV7-2
CASSYSATGMETQYF,many,TRBJ2-5,TRBV27
CASTKGSGELFF,many,TRBJ2-2,TRBV25-1
CAIRGDQLEKLFF,-,TRBJ1-4,TRBV10-3
CASSRGGLAGVNGELFF,many,TRBJ2-2,TRBV4-2
CASSFWLSRTVAFF,-,TRBJ1-1,TRBV12-3/TRBV12-4
CASSQWGDRSDTEAFF,many,TRBJ1-1,TRBV16
CSARVSAVQETQYF,-,TRBJ2-5,TRBV20-1
CASSSRSLNRGEGSYNSPLHF,few,TRBJ1-6,TRBV28
CASSSGTSSVETQYF,many,TRBJ2-5,TRBV5-1
CASSGIKGLGEAFF,many,TRBJ1-1,TRBV2
CASSPLDLGRGFSETQYF,few,TRBJ2-5,TRBV11-2
CASSRGWNWPQHF,many,TRBJ1-5,TRBV4-3
CAWSSNSGGYTF,many,TRBJ1-2,TRBV30
CASSYEGSRGDTEAFF,many,TRBJ1-1,TRBV6-5
CASSLNRGTGTGELFF,-,TRBJ2-2,TRBV28
CASSEAGGFWGYTF,many,TRBJ1-2,TRBV2
CASRQQIANTGELFF,many,TRBJ2-2,TRBV12-3/TRBV12-4
CASSLGTGKYEQYF,few,TRBJ2-7,TRBV27
CSAIWGLNTEAFF,many,TRBJ1-1,TRBV20-1
CASSRGRDGAFF,once,TRBJ1-1,TRBV19
CSAIGQGSYSNQPQHF,many,TRBJ1-5,TRBV20-1
CASSPGGPLSYEQYF,few,TRBJ2-7,TRBV5-1
CASSKNTEAFF,many,TRBJ1-1,TRBV6-1